This TCR beta chain emerged from a study of T cells after yellow fever vaccination. The CDR3 totals 19 residues. Germline V lookup: CDR1 SGHAT, CDR2 FQNNGV. Trimming removed 3 bases from V and 4 bases from J; junction bases left unmatched: 15. The study made its TCR cDNA through 5'RACE template switching. That step introduced a universal primer site along with UMIs. TCRdb passed the 5' RACE reads through MiXCR, listing each CDR3 protein once. The data show 450,000 to 550,000 distinct CDR3 sequences, 21% seen once. This TCR came from a man aged 18-30 years who received the YFV17D yellow fever vaccine. Specimen: PBMCs, collected less than 25 days after the first yellow fever vaccination. The chain joins TRBV11-2 to TRBJ2-3, with TRBD2 matching over 11 bases. In DNA form, the CDR3 reads TGTGCCAGCAGCTTGTTCATACTAGCGGGGGAGCAAAGCTCAGATACGCAGTATTTT. Protein: CASSLFILAGEQSSDTQYF.